What follows is one T cell receptor (beta chain) and its context. This sample was included in a study of OX40 agonist ivuxolimab in advanced cancers. Study context: Ivuxolimab was delivered to patients intravenously every 2 weeks at doses spanning 0.01 to 10 mg/kg.

The method was immunoSEQ multiplex PCR; TCRdb's version includes in-frame clones alone and lacks a portion of them. The table records 91,000 or so clones, approximately 95% of them present only once. The length of the CDR3 is 14 residues. V was shortened by 4 bases and J by 0 bases, with 10 bases between the two germline ends. Germline-derived CDR1 and CDR2 are SGHNT and YYREEE (reference sequence). Source: CD4+ or CD8+ T cells sorted from blood, taken in a trial of the OX40 agonist ivuxolimab. This receptor was taken from an adult with an advanced solid tumor such as melanoma, head and neck, liver or kidney cancer. The chain carries TRBV5-4 and TRBJ2-5, with D unresolved. For the CDR3, the DNA is TGTGCCAGCAGCCACCCGAGGTACCAAGAGACCCAGTACTTC. This sequence encodes CASSHPRYQETQYF.